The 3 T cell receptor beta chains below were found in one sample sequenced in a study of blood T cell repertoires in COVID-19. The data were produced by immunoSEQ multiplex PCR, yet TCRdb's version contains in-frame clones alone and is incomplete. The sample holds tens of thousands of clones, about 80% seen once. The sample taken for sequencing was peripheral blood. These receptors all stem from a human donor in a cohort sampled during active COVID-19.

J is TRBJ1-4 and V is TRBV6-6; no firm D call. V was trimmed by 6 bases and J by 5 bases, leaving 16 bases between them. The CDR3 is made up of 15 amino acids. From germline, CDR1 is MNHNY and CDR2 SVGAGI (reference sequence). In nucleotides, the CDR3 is TGTGCCAGCAGGTTACGTGGGAGGTCCAATGAAAAACTGTTTTTT. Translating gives CASRLRGRSNEKLFF.

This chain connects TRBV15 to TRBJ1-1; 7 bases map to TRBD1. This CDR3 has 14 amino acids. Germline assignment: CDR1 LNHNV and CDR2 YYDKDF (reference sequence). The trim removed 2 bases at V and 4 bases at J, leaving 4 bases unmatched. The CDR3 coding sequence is TGTGCCACCAGCAGATCCCCAGGGGGCACTGAAGCTTTCTTT. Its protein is CATSRSPGGTEAFF.

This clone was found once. The CDR3 region has the DNA TGTGCCAGCAGTCAGGACAGGGCGCATCAGCCCCAGCATTTT. This gives the protein CASSQDRAHQPQHF. V usage is TRBV6-7 and J usage is TRBJ1-5; 8 nucleotides match TRBD1. TRBV6-7 is filed as an ORF, its function uncertain. The CDR3 is 14 amino acids. With V trimmed by 5 bases and J by 5 bases, 5 bases remained unmatched.